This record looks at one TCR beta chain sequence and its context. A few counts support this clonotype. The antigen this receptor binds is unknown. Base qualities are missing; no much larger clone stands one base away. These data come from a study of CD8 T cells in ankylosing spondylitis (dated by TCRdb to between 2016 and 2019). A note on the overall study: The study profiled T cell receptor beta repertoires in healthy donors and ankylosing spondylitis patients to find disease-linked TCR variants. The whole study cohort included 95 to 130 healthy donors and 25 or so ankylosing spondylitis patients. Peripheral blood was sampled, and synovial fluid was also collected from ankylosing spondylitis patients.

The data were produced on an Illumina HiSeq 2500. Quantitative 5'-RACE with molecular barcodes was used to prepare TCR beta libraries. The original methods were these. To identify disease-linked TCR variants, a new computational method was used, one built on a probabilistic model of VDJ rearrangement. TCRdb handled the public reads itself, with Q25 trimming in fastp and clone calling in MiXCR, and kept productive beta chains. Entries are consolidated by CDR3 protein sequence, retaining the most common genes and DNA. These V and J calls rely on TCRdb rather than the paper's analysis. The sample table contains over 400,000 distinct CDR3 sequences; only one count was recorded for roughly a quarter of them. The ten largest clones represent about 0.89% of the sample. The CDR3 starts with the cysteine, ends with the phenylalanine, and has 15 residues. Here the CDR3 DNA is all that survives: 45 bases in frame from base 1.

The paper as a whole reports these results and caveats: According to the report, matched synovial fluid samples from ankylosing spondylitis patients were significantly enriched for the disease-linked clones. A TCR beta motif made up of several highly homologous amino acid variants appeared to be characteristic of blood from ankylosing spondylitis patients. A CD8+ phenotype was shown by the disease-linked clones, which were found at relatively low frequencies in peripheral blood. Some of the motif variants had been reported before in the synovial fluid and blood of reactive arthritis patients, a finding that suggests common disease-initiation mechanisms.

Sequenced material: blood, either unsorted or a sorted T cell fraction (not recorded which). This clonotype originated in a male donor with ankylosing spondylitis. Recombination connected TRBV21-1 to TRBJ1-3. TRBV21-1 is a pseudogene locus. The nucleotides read TGTGCCAGCAGCACATGGATTGCTCCTGGAAACACCATATATTTT. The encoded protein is CASSTWIAPGNTIYF.